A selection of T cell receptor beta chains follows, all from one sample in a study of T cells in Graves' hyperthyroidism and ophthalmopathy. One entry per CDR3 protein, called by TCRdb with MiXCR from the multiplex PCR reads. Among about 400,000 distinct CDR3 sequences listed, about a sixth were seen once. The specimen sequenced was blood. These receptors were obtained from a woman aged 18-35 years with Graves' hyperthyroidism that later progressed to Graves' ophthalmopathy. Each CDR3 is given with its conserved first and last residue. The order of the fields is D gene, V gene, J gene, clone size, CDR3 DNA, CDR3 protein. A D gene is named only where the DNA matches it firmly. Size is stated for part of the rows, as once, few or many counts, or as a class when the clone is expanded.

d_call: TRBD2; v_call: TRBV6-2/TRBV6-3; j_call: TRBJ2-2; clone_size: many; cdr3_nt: TGTGCCAGCACCTACTTGGGGGGGAACGCGAACACCGGGGAGCTGTTTTTT; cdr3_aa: CASTYLGGNANTGELFF
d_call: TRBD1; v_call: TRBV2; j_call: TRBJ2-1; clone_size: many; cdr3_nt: TGTGCCAGCGGTCAGACAGGGCGCTACAATGAGCAGTTCTTC; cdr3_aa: CASGQTGRYNEQFF
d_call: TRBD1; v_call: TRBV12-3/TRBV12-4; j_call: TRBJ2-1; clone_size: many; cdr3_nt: TGTGCCAGCAGTTTACCTGGGACAGGGATTGACAATGAGCAGTTCTTC; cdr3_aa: CASSLPGTGIDNEQFF
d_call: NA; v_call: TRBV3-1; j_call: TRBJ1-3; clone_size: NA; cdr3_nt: TGTGCCAGCAGCCCCAATGGAAACACCATATATTTT; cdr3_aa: CASSPNGNTIYF
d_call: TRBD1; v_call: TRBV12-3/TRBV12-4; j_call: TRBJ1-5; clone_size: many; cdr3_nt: TGTGCCAGCCACCCCGACAGGGGGCTTGAAGGTCAGCCCCAGCATTTT; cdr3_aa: CASHPDRGLEGQPQHF
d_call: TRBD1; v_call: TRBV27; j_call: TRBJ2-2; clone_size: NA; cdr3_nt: TGTGCCAGCCAATCTCCCCTGGGACAGGCGCTCACCGGGGAGCTGTTTTTT; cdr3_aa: CASQSPLGQALTGELFF
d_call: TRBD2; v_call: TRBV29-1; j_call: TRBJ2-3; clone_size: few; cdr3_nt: TGCAGCGTGCGCGGGGGGGTAGCGGGAGGGGATACGCAGTATTTT; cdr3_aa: CSVRGGVAGGDTQYF
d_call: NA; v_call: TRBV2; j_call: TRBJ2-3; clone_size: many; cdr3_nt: TGTGCCAGCAGCGTCCATGGCCCGCGGTCGGTGAGCACAGATACGCAGTATTTT; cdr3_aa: CASSVHGPRSVSTDTQYF
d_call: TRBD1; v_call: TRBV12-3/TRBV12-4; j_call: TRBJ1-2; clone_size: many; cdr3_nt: TGTGCCAGCAGTCACCGGGACAGGAACTATGGCTACACCTTC; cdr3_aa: CASSHRDRNYGYTF
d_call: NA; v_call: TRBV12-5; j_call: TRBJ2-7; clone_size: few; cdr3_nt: TGTGCTAGTGGTTTGCCAAATCCCGGGACCCTATACGAGCAGTACTTC; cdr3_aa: CASGLPNPGTLYEQYF
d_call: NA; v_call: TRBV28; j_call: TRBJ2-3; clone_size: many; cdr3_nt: TGTGCCAGCAGTTTGGATCGGCGGGATAGCACAGATACGCAGTATTTT; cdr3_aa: CASSLDRRDSTDTQYF
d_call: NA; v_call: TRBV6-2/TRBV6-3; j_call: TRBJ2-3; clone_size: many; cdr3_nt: TGTGCCAGCAGTTATGGGGAGAGCACAGATACGCAGTATTTT; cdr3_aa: CASSYGESTDTQYF
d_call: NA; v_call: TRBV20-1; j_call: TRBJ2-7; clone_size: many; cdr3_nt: TGCAGTGCTAGAGATTATGCCGGGACTGACTCCTACGAGCAGTACTTC; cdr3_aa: CSARDYAGTDSYEQYF
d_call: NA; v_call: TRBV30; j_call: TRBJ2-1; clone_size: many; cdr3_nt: TGTGCCTGGAGTGTACTACAGTTGTACAATGAGCAGTTCTTC; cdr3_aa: CAWSVLQLYNEQFF
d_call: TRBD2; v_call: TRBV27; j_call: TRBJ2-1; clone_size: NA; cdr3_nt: TGTGCCAGCAGTTTATACCGTCAGCGGGAGGTTGACAATGAGCAGTTCTTC; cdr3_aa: CASSLYRQREVDNEQFF
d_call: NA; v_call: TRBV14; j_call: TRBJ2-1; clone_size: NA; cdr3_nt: TGTGCCAGCATGCAAGCAGGGCTTCTGGGTGAGCAGTTCTTC; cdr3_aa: CASMQAGLLGEQFF
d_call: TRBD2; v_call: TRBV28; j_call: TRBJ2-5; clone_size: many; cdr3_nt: TGTGCCAGCAGCCTACTAGCGGGAGGGATTGGGACCCAGTACTTC; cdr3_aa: CASSLLAGGIGTQYF
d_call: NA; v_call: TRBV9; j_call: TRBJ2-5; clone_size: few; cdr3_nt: TGTGCCAGCAGCGTTGGAAGGACAGAAGCCCAGTACTTC; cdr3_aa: CASSVGRTEAQYF
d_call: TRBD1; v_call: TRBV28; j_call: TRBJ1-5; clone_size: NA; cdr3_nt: TGTGCCAGCAGTTTTGGACAGGGGGGCTATCAGCCCCAGCATTTT; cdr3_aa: CASSFGQGGYQPQHF
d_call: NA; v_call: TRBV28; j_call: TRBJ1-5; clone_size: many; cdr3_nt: TGTGCCAGCAGTTTCGGACGTTATCAGCCCCAGCATTTT; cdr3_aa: CASSFGRYQPQHF
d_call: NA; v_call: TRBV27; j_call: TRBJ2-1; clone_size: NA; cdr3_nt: TGTGCCAGCAGTTTCGACCCCGGGAATGAGCAGTTCTTC; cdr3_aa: CASSFDPGNEQFF
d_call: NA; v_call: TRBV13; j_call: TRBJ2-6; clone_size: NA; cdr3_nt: TGTGCCAGCAGCAAGGGGATAGACATCTCTGGGGCCAACGTCCTGACTTTC; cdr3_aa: CASSKGIDISGANVLTF
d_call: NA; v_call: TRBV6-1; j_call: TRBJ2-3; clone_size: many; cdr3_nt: TGTGCCAGCAGTTTCGGAGGGATTAGCGATCTCACAGATACGCAGTATTTT; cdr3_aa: CASSFGGISDLTDTQYF
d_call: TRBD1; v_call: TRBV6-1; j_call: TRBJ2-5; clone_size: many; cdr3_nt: TGTGCCAGCAGTGTCCAGACAGGGGCGGAAGAGACCCAGTACTTC; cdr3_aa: CASSVQTGAEETQYF
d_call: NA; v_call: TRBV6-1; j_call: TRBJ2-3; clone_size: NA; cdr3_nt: TGTGCCAGCAGGAGGACCCAGAGGGCAGATACGCAGTATTTT; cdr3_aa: CASRRTQRADTQYF
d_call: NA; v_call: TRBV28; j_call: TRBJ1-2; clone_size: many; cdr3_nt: TGTGCCAGCAGCCGAAGGGACCCATTATATGGCTACACCTTC; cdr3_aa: CASSRRDPLYGYTF
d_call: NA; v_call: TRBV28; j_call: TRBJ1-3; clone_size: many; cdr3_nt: TGTGCCAGCAGCCCGAGGACTCAAAACACCATATATTTT; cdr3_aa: CASSPRTQNTIYF
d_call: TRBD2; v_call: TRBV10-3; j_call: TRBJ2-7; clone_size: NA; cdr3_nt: TGTGCCATCAGTGAGTCGTTGACTAGCGGCTACGAGCAGTACTTC; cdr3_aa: CAISESLTSGYEQYF
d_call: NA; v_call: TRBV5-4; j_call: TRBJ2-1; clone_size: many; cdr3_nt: TGTGCCAGCAGCTTAGGTAGTGGCCAGGTCAATAAGCAGTTCTTC; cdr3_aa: CASSLGSGQVNKQFF
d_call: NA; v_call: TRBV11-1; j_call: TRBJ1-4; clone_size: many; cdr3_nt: TGTGCCAGCAGCTTAGAGCGGGGGGCTCTTGGAAAACTGTTTTTT; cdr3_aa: CASSLERGALGKLFF
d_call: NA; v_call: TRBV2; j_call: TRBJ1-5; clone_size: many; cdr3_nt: TGTGCCAGCAGGCCACGGGGCCTCAATCAGCCCCAGCATTTT; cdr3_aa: CASRPRGLNQPQHF
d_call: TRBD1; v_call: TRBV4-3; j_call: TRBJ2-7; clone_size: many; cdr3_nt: TGCGCCAGCAGCCAAGTGACAGGGCCCTACGAGCAGTACTTC; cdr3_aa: CASSQVTGPYEQYF
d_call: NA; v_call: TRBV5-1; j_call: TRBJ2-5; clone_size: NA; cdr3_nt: TGCGCCAGCAGCTCCACACAGGGCTTCGGGGAGACCCAGTACTTC; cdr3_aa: CASSSTQGFGETQYF
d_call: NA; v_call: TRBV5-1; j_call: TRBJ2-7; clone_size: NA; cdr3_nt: TGCGCCAGCGGGGGGGACAACTCCTACGAGCAGTACTTC; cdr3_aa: CASGGDNSYEQYF
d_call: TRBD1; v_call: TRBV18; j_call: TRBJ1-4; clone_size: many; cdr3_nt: TGTGCCAGCTCACCACGGCGGGACAGGGGTAATGAAAAACTGTTTTTT; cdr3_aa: CASSPRRDRGNEKLFF